A selection of T cell receptor beta chains follows, all from one sample in a study of cytomegalovirus exposure and HLA in healthy donors. The method was immunoSEQ multiplex PCR; TCRdb's version includes in-frame clones alone and lacks a portion of them. The table shows about 140,000 clones, with more than 70% occurring only once. The sample taken for sequencing was PBMCs. These receptors all stem from a middle-aged man in good health and CMV-seronegative. Each CDR3 is given with its conserved first and last residue. D genes are given only for firm matches. Size is omitted from some rows. Given values are once, few, many or a class for expanded clones.

d_gene: NA
v_gene: TRBV9
j_gene: TRBJ1-2
abundance: NA
CDR3nt: TGTGCCAGCAGCGTAGAGGCCAGGACAAACTATGGCTACACCTTC
CDR3aa: CASSVEARTNYGYTF

d_gene: NA
v_gene: TRBV5-5
j_gene: TRBJ2-5
abundance: NA
CDR3nt: TGTGCCAGCAGCCCCCCTCAAGAGACCCAGTACTTC
CDR3aa: CASSPPQETQYF

d_gene: NA
v_gene: TRBV28
j_gene: TRBJ2-1
abundance: NA
CDR3nt: TGTGCCAGCCGCCCTATAAATGGGGACACCCCCTCGGGTGAGCAGTTCTTC
CDR3aa: CASRPINGDTPSGEQFF

d_gene: NA
v_gene: TRBV5-6
j_gene: TRBJ1-1
abundance: few
CDR3nt: TGTGCCAGCAGCTTCATAGGCAGGGGTGAAGCTTTCTTT
CDR3aa: CASSFIGRGEAFF

d_gene: TRBD1
v_gene: TRBV29-1
j_gene: TRBJ1-1
abundance: NA
CDR3nt: TGCAGCGTTGATAAGGACAGGGGAACTGAAGCTTTCTTT
CDR3aa: CSVDKDRGTEAFF

d_gene: TRBD1
v_gene: TRBV18
j_gene: TRBJ1-2
abundance: NA
CDR3nt: TGTGCCAGCTCACGGGACAGGGGGGATAATGGCTACACCTTC
CDR3aa: CASSRDRGDNGYTF

d_gene: NA
v_gene: TRBV19
j_gene: TRBJ1-5
abundance: NA
CDR3nt: TGTGCCAGTAGTAGAGCGGATTTTAGGCCCCAGCATTTT
CDR3aa: CASSRADFRPQHF

d_gene: NA
v_gene: TRBV2
j_gene: TRBJ2-2
abundance: NA
CDR3nt: TGTGCCAGCAGTGTACTGCAGAGACAAGCGGAGCTGTTTTTT
CDR3aa: CASSVLQRQAELFF

d_gene: NA
v_gene: TRBV6-5
j_gene: TRBJ2-7
abundance: NA
CDR3nt: TGTGCCAGCAGCCAGGAGGGCGCCTACGAGCAGTACTTC
CDR3aa: CASSQEGAYEQYF

d_gene: TRBD1
v_gene: TRBV6-6
j_gene: TRBJ1-1
abundance: NA
CDR3nt: TGTGCCAGCACTAACCATGACAGGGCAAACACTGAAGCTTTCTTT
CDR3aa: CASTNHDRANTEAFF

d_gene: TRBD1
v_gene: TRBV2
j_gene: TRBJ1-1
abundance: NA
CDR3nt: TGTGCCAGCAGTGGACAGGGGGGAACTGAAGCTTTCTTT
CDR3aa: CASSGQGGTEAFF

d_gene: NA
v_gene: TRBV5-1
j_gene: TRBJ2-5
abundance: NA
CDR3nt: TGCGCCAGCAGCTTTCAGGGGATTGGAAAAGAGACCCAGTACTTC
CDR3aa: CASSFQGIGKETQYF

d_gene: TRBD1
v_gene: TRBV4-3
j_gene: TRBJ1-1
abundance: NA
CDR3nt: TGCGCCAGCAGCCAAGATGGGGCGGACAGGGGGGAAGCTTTCTTT
CDR3aa: CASSQDGADRGEAFF

d_gene: TRBD1
v_gene: TRBV11-2
j_gene: TRBJ2-1
abundance: NA
CDR3nt: TGTGCCAGCAGCCATTCGACAGGGAGCAATGAGCAGTTCTTC
CDR3aa: CASSHSTGSNEQFF

d_gene: NA
v_gene: TRBV6-5
j_gene: TRBJ1-1
abundance: NA
CDR3nt: TGTGCCAGCAGTTACGGGCAGGGAAACACTGAAGCTTTCTTT
CDR3aa: CASSYGQGNTEAFF

d_gene: TRBD1
v_gene: TRBV10-3
j_gene: TRBJ1-5
abundance: NA
CDR3nt: TGTGCCATCAGTCCGGACAGGATCAATCAGCCCCAGCATTTT
CDR3aa: CAISPDRINQPQHF

d_gene: NA
v_gene: TRBV7-7
j_gene: TRBJ2-2
abundance: NA
CDR3nt: TGTGCCAGCAGCTTAGTGACCGGGCAGAGGGCCGGGGAGCTGTTTTTT
CDR3aa: CASSLVTGQRAGELFF

d_gene: NA
v_gene: TRBV27
j_gene: TRBJ1-2
abundance: NA
CDR3nt: TGTGCCAGCAGTACCTCGACGACAGGAGGCTACACCTTC
CDR3aa: CASSTSTTGGYTF

d_gene: TRBD1
v_gene: TRBV13
j_gene: TRBJ1-4
abundance: NA
CDR3nt: TGTGCCAGCAGCTTTGGCCCGGGACAGGGAGATGAAAAACTGTTTTTT
CDR3aa: CASSFGPGQGDEKLFF

d_gene: NA
v_gene: TRBV5-1
j_gene: TRBJ2-2
abundance: NA
CDR3nt: TGCGCCAGCAGCTTGGAGGAGGGCCTACCGGGCGGCGGGGAGCTGTTTTTT
CDR3aa: CASSLEEGLPGGGELFF

d_gene: NA
v_gene: TRBV28
j_gene: TRBJ2-5
abundance: NA
CDR3nt: TGTGCCAGCAGTTTGTACACAGCTACGGAGACCCAGTACTTC
CDR3aa: CASSLYTATETQYF

d_gene: TRBD1
v_gene: TRBV6-1
j_gene: TRBJ2-7
abundance: NA
CDR3nt: TGTGCCAGCAGTGAACTAGGGACAGGGCACTACGAGCAGTACTTC
CDR3aa: CASSELGTGHYEQYF

d_gene: TRBD1
v_gene: TRBV6-1
j_gene: TRBJ2-2
abundance: NA
CDR3nt: TGTGCCAGCAGCCCCCGACAGGGAACCGGGGAGCTGTTTTTT
CDR3aa: CASSPRQGTGELFF

d_gene: NA
v_gene: TRBV9
j_gene: TRBJ1-1
abundance: NA
CDR3nt: TGTGCCAGCAGCGTATCCATGAACACTGAAGCTTTCTTT
CDR3aa: CASSVSMNTEAFF

d_gene: TRBD1
v_gene: TRBV5-4
j_gene: TRBJ1-1
abundance: NA
CDR3nt: TGTGCCAGCAGCTTGTTGGGACAGGGGGCAGGATATGCTTTCTTT
CDR3aa: CASSLLGQGAGYAFF

d_gene: NA
v_gene: TRBV5-1
j_gene: TRBJ2-7
abundance: NA
CDR3nt: TGCGCCAGCAGCTTGGAGACAGGTGACTACGAGCAGTACTTC
CDR3aa: CASSLETGDYEQYF

d_gene: NA
v_gene: TRBV18
j_gene: TRBJ1-5
abundance: NA
CDR3nt: TGTGCCAGCTCACCGACAGTGAATAGCAATCAGCCCCAGCATTTT
CDR3aa: CASSPTVNSNQPQHF

d_gene: NA
v_gene: TRBV29-1
j_gene: TRBJ1-1
abundance: NA
CDR3nt: TGCAGCGTTTGGAGTGACTTGAACACTGAAGCTTTCTTT
CDR3aa: CSVWSDLNTEAFF

d_gene: NA
v_gene: TRBV27
j_gene: TRBJ2-7
abundance: NA
CDR3nt: TGTGCCAGCTTTCCCAGGGCCGGGTCCTACGAGCAGTACTTC
CDR3aa: CASFPRAGSYEQYF

d_gene: TRBD2
v_gene: TRBV11-3
j_gene: TRBJ2-1
abundance: NA
CDR3nt: TGTGCCAGCAGCTCTGGACTAGCGGGGGGGGAGCAGTTCTTC
CDR3aa: CASSSGLAGGEQFF

d_gene: TRBD1
v_gene: TRBV29-1
j_gene: TRBJ2-7
abundance: NA
CDR3nt: TGCAGCGCCACAGACAGGGGACTGGGATGGGAGCAGTACTTC
CDR3aa: CSATDRGLGWEQYF

d_gene: TRBD1
v_gene: TRBV4-2
j_gene: TRBJ2-3
abundance: NA
CDR3nt: TGTGCCAGCAGCCAAGAACCCGGGACAGCAGTCACAGATACGCAGTATTTT
CDR3aa: CASSQEPGTAVTDTQYF

d_gene: NA
v_gene: TRBV13
j_gene: TRBJ2-4
abundance: NA
CDR3nt: TGTGCCAGCAGCTTAGGGGTCCAGGGGAACATTCAGTACTTC
CDR3aa: CASSLGVQGNIQYF

d_gene: TRBD2
v_gene: TRBV7-9
j_gene: TRBJ2-3
abundance: NA
CDR3nt: TGTGCCAGCAGCTTAATGCGGACTAGCTGCACAGATACGCAGTATTTT
CDR3aa: CASSLMRTSCTDTQYF

d_gene: TRBD1
v_gene: TRBV13
j_gene: TRBJ2-7
abundance: NA
CDR3nt: TGTGCCAGCAGCTTGGACGACAGGGAGCCGTACTTC
CDR3aa: CASSLDDREPYF

d_gene: TRBD1
v_gene: TRBV2
j_gene: TRBJ2-3
abundance: NA
CDR3nt: TGTGCCAGCCTGGGACAGGGGGTTCCAGATACGCAGTATTTT
CDR3aa: CASLGQGVPDTQYF

d_gene: TRBD1
v_gene: TRBV7-2
j_gene: TRBJ1-1
abundance: NA
CDR3nt: TGTGCCAGCAGAACACAGGGGGCGCTTCCGTCCCCTGAAGCTTTCTTT
CDR3aa: CASRTQGALPSPEAFF

d_gene: TRBD1
v_gene: TRBV27
j_gene: TRBJ2-7
abundance: once
CDR3nt: TGTGCCAGCAGTTCCATTTTTTCCGGGACAGGAGCCTACGAGCAGTACTTC
CDR3aa: CASSSIFSGTGAYEQYF

d_gene: NA
v_gene: TRBV7-8
j_gene: TRBJ2-1
abundance: NA
CDR3nt: TGTGCCAGCAGCTTAAGTAGAGACAGCGAGCAGTTCTTC
CDR3aa: CASSLSRDSEQFF

d_gene: TRBD2
v_gene: TRBV7-3
j_gene: TRBJ2-1
abundance: NA
CDR3nt: TGTGCCAGCAGCCTCTTAGCGGGGGCCGCGGGGGGAGAGCAGTTCTTC
CDR3aa: CASSLLAGAAGGEQFF

d_gene: TRBD1
v_gene: TRBV7-2
j_gene: TRBJ2-7
abundance: once
CDR3nt: TGTGCCAGCAGGTACATGGGACAGGGTTACGAGCAGTACTTC
CDR3aa: CASRYMGQGYEQYF

d_gene: TRBD1
v_gene: TRBV12-5
j_gene: TRBJ1-5
abundance: NA
CDR3nt: TGTGCTAGTGGTTTGCGGGACAGGGACCAGCCCCAGCATTTT
CDR3aa: CASGLRDRDQPQHF

d_gene: NA
v_gene: TRBV28
j_gene: TRBJ1-1
abundance: NA
CDR3nt: TGTGCCAGCAGACCGGGACTGATGAACACTGAAGCTTTCTTT
CDR3aa: CASRPGLMNTEAFF

d_gene: NA
v_gene: TRBV7-6
j_gene: TRBJ2-1
abundance: NA
CDR3nt: TGTGCCAGCAGCTTAGCGCGACAGAACGAGCAGTTCTTC
CDR3aa: CASSLARQNEQFF

d_gene: NA
v_gene: TRBV19
j_gene: TRBJ1-5
abundance: NA
CDR3nt: TGTGCCAGTCACGTGGGCTACGATTTAGAGCCCCAGCATTTT
CDR3aa: CASHVGYDLEPQHF

d_gene: NA
v_gene: TRBV7-3
j_gene: TRBJ2-7
abundance: NA
CDR3nt: TGTGCCAGCAGCTTACTGGCAGGGAATCAGCAGTACTTC
CDR3aa: CASSLLAGNQQYF

d_gene: TRBD2
v_gene: TRBV7-9
j_gene: TRBJ2-1
abundance: NA
CDR3nt: TGTGCCAGCAGCACCACTAGCGGAGATCCATACAATGAGCAGTTCTTC
CDR3aa: CASSTTSGDPYNEQFF

d_gene: TRBD1
v_gene: TRBV2
j_gene: TRBJ1-5
abundance: NA
CDR3nt: TGTGCCAGCAGGGCTAATAGGGCAACAGGGGATAATCAGCCCCAGCATTTT
CDR3aa: CASRANRATGDNQPQHF

d_gene: NA
v_gene: TRBV7-2
j_gene: TRBJ2-4
abundance: NA
CDR3nt: TGTGCCAGCAGCTTAGCGGTAGAGAGCATTCAGTACTTC
CDR3aa: CASSLAVESIQYF

d_gene: NA
v_gene: TRBV28
j_gene: TRBJ1-3
abundance: NA
CDR3nt: TGTGCCAGCAGCCTCGGGGGGGCTCTAACTGGAAACACCATATATTTT
CDR3aa: CASSLGGALTGNTIYF

d_gene: TRBD1
v_gene: TRBV6-5
j_gene: TRBJ2-5
abundance: NA
CDR3nt: TGTGCCAGTCAGCCCGCGACAGGGATGCAAGAGGCCCAGTACTTC
CDR3aa: CASQPATGMQEAQYF

d_gene: NA
v_gene: TRBV19
j_gene: TRBJ1-2
abundance: NA
CDR3nt: TGTGCCAGTAGCCCGGGCTATGGCTACACCTTC
CDR3aa: CASSPGYGYTF

d_gene: NA
v_gene: TRBV11-2
j_gene: TRBJ2-2
abundance: NA
CDR3nt: TGTGCCAGCAGCTATGTGGGGCCGAACACCGGGGAGCTGTTTTTT
CDR3aa: CASSYVGPNTGELFF